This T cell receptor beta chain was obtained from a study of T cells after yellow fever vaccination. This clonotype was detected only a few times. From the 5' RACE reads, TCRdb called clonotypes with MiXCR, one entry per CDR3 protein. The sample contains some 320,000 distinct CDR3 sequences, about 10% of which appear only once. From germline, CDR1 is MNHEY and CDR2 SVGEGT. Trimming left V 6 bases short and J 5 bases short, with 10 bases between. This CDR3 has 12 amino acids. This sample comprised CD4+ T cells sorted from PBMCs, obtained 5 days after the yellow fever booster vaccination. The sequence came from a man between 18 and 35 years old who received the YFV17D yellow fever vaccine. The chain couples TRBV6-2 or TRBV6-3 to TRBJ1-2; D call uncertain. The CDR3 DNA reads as TGTGCCAGCAGCTTTATCCCATATGGCTACACCTTC. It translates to CASSFIPYGYTF.